In its sample, the clone carrying this T cell receptor (beta chain) is medium-sized (0.01 to 0.1%). The antigen is undetermined. The data were taken from a study of T cells in localized non-small cell lung cancer. Method: immunoSEQ multiplex PCR; TCRdb's copy keeps in-frame clones and lacks some. In the table there are around 1,900 clones, 21% of which are singletons. The germline CDR1 and CDR2 sequences are SGHNT and YENEEA. Trimming removed 5 bases from V and 4 bases from J, with 20 bases in between. The CDR3 is 16 residues long. Study conclusions and caveats: In adjacent lung appeared a median around 57 of the top 100 tumor clones. Uninvolved nearby lung showed the greatest T cell clonality, exceeding that found in tumor.

J is TRBJ1-2 and V is TRBV11-3, with D tentatively TRBD1 (6 bases). The receptor was isolated from a male donor aged 60 or over with stage II lung adenocarcinoma. Material: lung tumor tissue, obtained before any cancer treatment. Here the CDR3 DNA reads TGTGCCAGCAGCCAGGTGGGGGGCCCTAGCTCCTATGGCTACACCTTC. Translation gives CASSQVGGPSSYGYTF.